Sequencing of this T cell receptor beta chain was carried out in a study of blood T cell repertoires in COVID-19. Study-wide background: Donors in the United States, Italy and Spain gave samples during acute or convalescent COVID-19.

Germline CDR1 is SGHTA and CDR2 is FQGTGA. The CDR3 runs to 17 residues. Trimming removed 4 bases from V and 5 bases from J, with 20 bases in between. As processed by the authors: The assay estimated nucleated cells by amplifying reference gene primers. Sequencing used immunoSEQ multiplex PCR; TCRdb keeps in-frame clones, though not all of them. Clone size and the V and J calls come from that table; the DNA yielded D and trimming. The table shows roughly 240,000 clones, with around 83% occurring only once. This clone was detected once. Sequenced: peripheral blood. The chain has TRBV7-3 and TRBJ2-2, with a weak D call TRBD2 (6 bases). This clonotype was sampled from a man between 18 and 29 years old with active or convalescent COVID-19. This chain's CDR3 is CASSSQVTRGLTGELFF. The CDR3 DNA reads TGTGCCAGCAGCTCGCAGGTGACTAGAGGTTTGACCGGGGAGCTGTTTTTT. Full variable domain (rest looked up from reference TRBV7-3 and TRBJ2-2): GAGVSQTPSNKVTEKGKYVELRCDPISGHTALYWYRQSLGQGPEFLIYFQGTGAADDSGLPNDRFFAVRPEGSVSTLKIQRTERGDSAVYLCASSSQVTRGLTGELFFGEGSRLTVL.